Presented here are 27 T cell receptor beta chains from one specimen sequenced in a study of T cell changes during pregnancy in multiple sclerosis. Here immunoSEQ multiplex PCR was the method, and the copy in TCRdb shows in-frame clones only, minus some. The sample records around 86,000 clones, about 93% being singletons. Specimen: peripheral blood, collected in the first trimester of pregnancy. These receptors all stem from a female donor with multiple sclerosis, enrolled in a pregnancy study.

The V call is TRBV10-1, the J call TRBJ2-7, with D hard to call. CDR3 length: 15 amino acids. The germline CDR1 and CDR2 sequences are WNHNN and SYGVQD (reference sequence). The ends were cut back, 2 bases at V and 2 bases at J, with 13 bases in the middle. The CDR3 loop reads CASSEGRSSAYEQYF. CDR3 in DNA: TGCGCCAGCAGTGAGGGCCGATCCTCTGCCTACGAGCAGTACTTC.

This clone has a single count. J is TRBJ2-1 and V is TRBV28; possible D gene TRBD2, 5 bases. V was trimmed by 7 bases and J by 3 bases, leaving 16 bases between them. This CDR3 is built from 15 residues. Per the germline V gene, CDR1 is MDHEN and CDR2 is SYDVKM. Written as DNA, the CDR3 is TGTGCCAGCATGAGTTCTGCCGGGGACTACAATGAGCAGTTCTTC. Protein product: CASMSSAGDYNEQFF.

V and J are TRBV7-6 and TRBJ2-1, with 9 bases identical to TRBD1. The V and J ends lost 5 bases and 10 bases, in that order; junction bases with no gene match: 6. CDR3 size: 13 residues. The germline gives CDR1 SGHVS, CDR2 FNYEAQ. CDR3 nucleotide sequence: TGTGCCAGCAGCGTGGACAGGGGTAGAGAGCAGTTCTTC. It translates to CASSVDRGREQFF. The complete variable domain, with remaining parts taken from reference TRBV7-6 and TRBJ2-1, reads GAGVSQSPRYKVTKRGQDVALRCDPISGHVSLYWYRQALGQGPEFLTYFNYEAQQDKSGLPNDRFSAERPEGSISTLTIQRTEQRDSAMYRCASSVDRGREQFFGPGTRLTVL.

The chain employs TRBV28 and TRBJ2-7; D possibly corresponds to TRBD2 (5 bases). CDR1 is MDHEN and CDR2 is SYDVKM in the germline V gene. The CDR3 contains 14 residues. The V gene lost 3 bases and the J gene lost 2 bases, with 11 bases spanning the gap. The CDR3 region is CASSFGGSTYEQYF. The CDR3 bases are TGTGCCAGCAGTTTCGGTGGGAGTACCTACGAGCAGTACTTC.

This chain connects TRBV27 to TRBJ1-5, with a possible D match to TRBD1 (5 bases). Trimming took off 6 bases at V and 1 base at J, with 16 bases between the two ends. The CDR3 runs 16 residues. The germline V gene encodes CDR1 MNHEY and CDR2 SMNVEV (reference sequence). The CDR3 spells CASSQRAAGSNQPQHF. The CDR3 coding sequence is TGTGCCAGCAGCCAGCGGGCGGCAGGGAGCAATCAGCCCCAGCATTTT.

The CDR3 DNA follows: TGTGCCAGTAGTCCCCGTGTATCAGGGGTCTACGAGCAGTACTTC. It yields the protein CASSPRVSGVYEQYF. V is TRBV19 and J is TRBJ2-7; weak D call: TRBD1 (6 bases). The germline gives CDR1 LNHDA, CDR2 SQIVND (reference sequence). V gave up 5 bases and J gave up 3 bases, with 17 bases separating them. The CDR3 is made up of 15 amino acids.

The chain links TRBV7-2 to TRBJ2-7; D may be TRBD1 (5 bases). Germline V gives CDR1 SGHTA, CDR2 FQGNSA. Trimming took 1 base from V and 1 from J, leaving 14 bases between them. The CDR3 sequence is 16 residues long. In nucleotides, the CDR3 is TGTGCCAGCAGCTTAGAGGGGCTATCAGGGTCCTACGAGCAGTACTTC. Translating gives CASSLEGLSGSYEQYF. The full variable domain, completed using reference TRBV7-2 and TRBJ2-7, is GAGVSQSPSNKVTEKGKDVELRCDPISGHTALYWYRQSLGQGLEFLIYFQGNSAPDKSGLPSDRFSAERTGGSVSTLTIQRTQQEDSAVYLCASSLEGLSGSYEQYFGPGTRLTVT.

The chain is built from TRBV5-4 and TRBJ1-1; no clear D gene. Germline loops: CDR1 SGHNT, CDR2 YYREEE (reference sequence). CDR3 size: 13 residues. V was clipped by 1 base and J by 1 base, with 5 bases between them. CDR3 DNA sequence: TGTGCCAGCAGCTTGTTATCGAACACTGAAGCTTTCTTT. Translation gives CASSLLSNTEAFF. The whole variable domain, remainder taken from reference TRBV5-4 and TRBJ1-1, is ETGVTQSPTHLIKTRGQQVTLRCSSQSGHNTVSWYQQALGQGPQFIFQYYREEENGRGNFPPRFSGLQFPNYSSELNVNALELDDSALYLCASSLLSNTEAFFGQGTRLTVV.

The chain uses TRBV27 and TRBJ1-2; 7 bases map to TRBD1. The V and J ends lost 6 bases and 6 bases, in that order; junction bases with no gene match: 4. Germline values: CDR1 MNHEY, CDR2 SMNVEV (reference sequence). This CDR3 has 12 residues. CDR3 in amino acids: CASSPTGHGYTF. The CDR3 nucleotides read TGTGCCAGCAGCCCGACAGGGCATGGCTACACCTTC.

V usage is TRBV5-5 and J usage is TRBJ2-7; no definite D call. The CDR3 is 15 amino acids. Germline values: CDR1 SGHKS, CDR2 YYEKEE (reference sequence). Between the trimmed V and J ends, which lost 3 bases and 4 bases, there was a span of 17 bases. CDR3 nucleotides: TGTGCCAGCAGCTCCACGACCGGAGTACAATACGAGCAGTACTTC. Its translation: CASSSTTGVQYEQYF.

Only one count was recorded for this clone. The CDR3 loop is CASSPANFYEQYF. DNA for the CDR3: TGTGCCAGCAGCCCCGCTAATTTTTACGAGCAGTACTTC. The rearrangement uses TRBV6-6 and TRBJ2-7; D uncertain. With 6 bases removed from V and 4 bases from J, the gap between germline ends came to 13 bases. The CDR3 is 13 amino acids. CDR1 is MNHNY, CDR2 SVGAGI, per germline (reference sequence).

The chain combines TRBV7-3 with TRBJ2-1; 7 nucleotides line up with TRBD2. The CDR3 has 14 amino acids. The V segment lost 5 bases and the J segment 7 bases; nucleotides outside the gene matches: 8. Germline CDR1 and CDR2: SGHTA and FQGTGA. CDR3: CASSRTRLANEQFF. In nucleotides, the CDR3 is TGTGCCAGCAGCCGTACGAGACTAGCAAATGAGCAGTTCTTC.

The gene calls are TRBV5-1 and TRBJ1-5; D is perhaps TRBD1 (5 bases). CDR3 length: 14 amino acids. Trimming stripped 4 bases from V and 1 base from J, with 9 bases between. CDR1 is SGHRS, CDR2 YFSETQ, per germline. CDR3: CASSRGESNQPQHF. CDR3 in DNA: TGCGCCAGCAGCAGGGGTGAGAGCAATCAGCCCCAGCATTTT.

This sequence joins TRBV7-3 and TRBJ2-1; tentative D call: TRBD2 (6 bases). Trimming shortened V by 5 bases and J by 4 bases, and 15 bases separated the two germline ends. The germline gives CDR1 SGHTA, CDR2 FQGTGA. This CDR3 region has 15 residues. In DNA, the CDR3 is TGTGCCAGCAGCCTTGCTCGGGAGAGATACAATGAGCAGTTCTTC. Protein: CASSLARERYNEQFF.

The CDR3 is CATSRDRTSGNHYEQYF. For the CDR3, the DNA is TGTGCCACCAGCAGAGATCGGACTAGCGGGAATCACTACGAGCAGTACTTC. This sequence joins TRBV15 and TRBJ2-7, with 12 bases lining up with TRBD2. V lost 0 bases to trimming and J lost 3 bases; unmatched junction nucleotides: 6. CDR1 is LNHNV, CDR2 YYDKDF, per germline (reference sequence). The CDR3 has 17 amino acids.

The V and J genes are TRBV18 and TRBJ2-1; 12 nucleotides line up with TRBD2. The germline V gene encodes CDR1 KGHSH and CDR2 LQKENI. The V gene end was trimmed by 3 bases and the J gene end by 2 bases; junction bases not matched to a gene: 5. This CDR3 has 17 amino acids. CDR3 protein: CASSPTSGSYAYNEQFF. The CDR3 bases are TGTGCCAGCTCACCGACTAGCGGGAGCTATGCCTACAATGAGCAGTTCTTC.

The V and J genes are TRBV5-5 and TRBJ2-7; D is ambiguous. The V end lost 4 bases, the J end lost 0 bases, and 14 bases lay between the germline ends. The CDR3 sequence is 15 residues long. CDR1 and CDR2 from the germline V gene are SGHKS and YYEKEE (reference sequence). CDR3 coding DNA: TGTGCCAGCAGCGCACCTCCTGGGCTCTCCTACGAGCAGTACTTC. This translates into CASSAPPGLSYEQYF.

V is TRBV18 and J is TRBJ2-5; weak D call: TRBD2 (5 bases). CDR1 and CDR2 (germline): KGHSH, LQKENI. V was clipped by 2 bases and J by 5 bases, with 18 bases between them. This CDR3 comprises 16 residues. The CDR3 sequence is CASSPRETGIRETQYF. The DNA of the CDR3 is TGTGCCAGCTCACCAAGAGAAACCGGGATCAGGGAGACCCAGTACTTC.

The chain is built from TRBV5-5 and TRBJ1-2, with 8 bases aligning to TRBD1. J lost 5 bases, V lost 2 bases, and 5 bases had no gene match. Germline V gene lookup returns CDR1 SGHKS and CDR2 YYEKEE (reference sequence). The CDR3 totals 14 residues. The CDR3 here is CASSFGTGSYGYTF. The CDR3 bases are TGTGCCAGCAGCTTTGGGACAGGCTCATATGGCTACACCTTC.

The V gene is TRBV18, the J gene TRBJ2-3, with D possibly TRBD2 on 5 matching bases. The CDR3 length is 13 residues. Germline CDR1 reads KGHSH; CDR2 reads LQKENI. Trimming removed 10 bases from V and 5 bases from J, with 16 bases in between. CDR3: CATTEGLEDTQYF. Written as DNA, the CDR3 is TGTGCCACTACAGAGGGATTGGAAGATACGCAGTATTTT.

This chain joins TRBV14 and TRBJ1-3; 7 positions match TRBD1. This CDR3 has 16 amino acids. Unmatched junction bases numbered 4, after V lost 2 bases and J lost 0 bases. Germline V gene sequence: CDR1 SGHDN, CDR2 FVKESK. This CDR3 is CASSQRTGHSGNTIYF. CDR3 coding DNA: TGTGCCAGCAGCCAAAGGACAGGCCACTCTGGAAACACCATATATTTT.

The V call is TRBV2, the J call TRBJ2-5; a weak D match, TRBD2 (5 bases). The CDR3 loop spans 12 amino acids. Germline-derived CDR1 and CDR2 are SNHLY and FYNNEI. Trimming removed 8 bases at V and 9 bases at J, with 16 bases between. This CDR3 reads CASVPSPAAQYF. In nucleotides, the CDR3 is TGTGCCAGCGTCCCTAGCCCAGCCGCCCAGTACTTC.

The V call is TRBV29-1, the J call TRBJ1-1, with 8 bases fitting TRBD1. CDR3 length equals 13 residues. Looked up from germline, CDR1 is SQVTM and CDR2 is ANQGSEA. V gave up 7 bases and J gave up 1 base; unmatched junction bases: 5. The CDR3: CSGETGENTEAFF. CDR3 nucleotides: TGCAGCGGGGAGACAGGGGAGAACACTGAAGCTTTCTTT.

This chain links TRBV19 with TRBJ1-2; no firm D call. This CDR3 region has 14 residues. Germline CDR1 LNHDA, CDR2 SQIVND (reference sequence). V lost 3 bases and J lost 6, with 14 bases in between. The DNA of the CDR3 is TGTGCCAGTAGTATCGACAATAAGAGGGATGGCTACACCTTC. Amino acids: CASSIDNKRDGYTF. Together with reference TRBV19 and TRBJ1-2, the CDR3 gives the full variable domain: DGGITQSPKYLFRKEGQNVTLSCEQNLNHDAMYWYRQDPGQGLRLIYYSQIVNDFQKGDIAEGYSVSREKKESFPLTVTSAQKNPTAFYLCASSIDNKRDGYTFGSGTRLTVV.

This chain connects TRBV7-3 to TRBJ2-1; D might be TRBD1 (6 bases). This CDR3 spans 14 amino acids. V dropped 4 bases and J dropped 4 bases, with 11 bases sitting between them. Germline V gene lookup returns CDR1 SGHTA and CDR2 FQGTGA. CDR3 region: CASSSGHLYNEQFF. In nucleotides, the CDR3 is TGTGCCAGCAGCTCGGGACATCTATACAATGAGCAGTTCTTC.

This chain connects TRBV2 to TRBJ1-4, with D perhaps matching TRBD1 (6 bases). CDR1 SNHLY and CDR2 FYNNEI come from the germline V gene. The CDR3 extends over 13 amino acids. V was clipped by 6 bases and J by 8 bases, with 13 bases between them. Here the CDR3 reads CASRPGTYEKLFF. The CDR3 coding sequence is TGTGCCAGCAGACCCGGGACATACGAAAAACTGTTTTTT.

The genes are TRBV19 and TRBJ2-7; 7 positions match TRBD2. Germline lookup yields CDR1 LNHDA and CDR2 SQIVND (reference sequence). The CDR3 is 14 amino acids. The V gene end was trimmed by 3 bases and the J gene end by 3 bases; junction bases not matched to a gene: 5. The CDR3 reads CASSMDREGYEQYF. CDR3 nucleotide sequence: TGTGCCAGTAGTATGGATAGGGAGGGCTACGAGCAGTACTTC.